The 19 T cell receptor beta chains reported below all come from one sample, sequenced in a study of CD8+CD57+ T cells in acquired aplastic anemia. CD8+CD57+ cell expansion had been shown by flow cytometry in patients chosen for sequencing. Genomic DNA, serving as template, underwent TCR beta VDJ and CDR3 profiling. TCRdb itself ran the reads through MiXCR, one entry per CDR3 protein. The repertoire holds 150,000 to 180,000 distinct CDR3 sequences, with approximately 52% as singletons. Material: sorted CD4+, CD8+, or CD8+CD57+ T cells (not recorded which) from PBMCs. These TCRs come from a human donor with aplastic anemia.

This clonotype has at least ten counts. The CDR3 nucleotides read TGTGCCAGCAGCCCCATGGACCGGAAGACCCAGTACTTC. This sequence encodes CASSPMDRKTQYF. The V gene is TRBV7-9, the J gene TRBJ2-5; the D is unclear. Trimming removed 5 bases from V and 6 bases from J, with 13 bases in between. Germline V gives CDR1 SEHNR, CDR2 FQNEAQ (reference sequence). CDR3 size: 13 residues.

This clonotype was observed at least ten times. This chain uses TRBV12-3 or TRBV12-4 with TRBJ1-3, with D hard to call. The germline V and J ends were trimmed by 3 bases and 2 bases, with 17 bases remaining between them. This CDR3 contains 17 residues. CDR3 sequence reads: CASSFVAGRSPGNTIYF. The CDR3 region has the DNA TGTGCCAGCAGTTTCGTCGCCGGACGATCTCCTGGAAACACCATATATTTT.

The chain joins TRBV29-1 to TRBJ2-1; TRBD2 aligns across 13 bases. The CDR3 sequence is 14 residues long. Per the germline V gene, CDR1 is SQVTM and CDR2 is ANQGSEA. The ends lost 6 bases at V and 7 bases at J; junction bases unmatched: 6. Here the CDR3 DNA reads TGCAGCGTCCGGACTAGCGGGAGTGTTAATGAGCAGTTCTTC. This sequence encodes CSVRTSGSVNEQFF.

This clonotype was seen only a few times. This chain links TRBV24-1 with TRBJ2-7; unclear D gene. Germline V gene data show CDR1 as KGHDR and CDR2 as SFDVKD. The V and J ends lost 1 base and 4 bases respectively, with 1 base between them. CDR3 size: 11 residues. The CDR3 nucleotides are TGTGCCACCAGTGATTTTTACGAGCAGTACTTC. It translates to CATSDFYEQYF.

This CDR3 is CASSIRRVCSNQPQHF. The CDR3 nucleotides are TGTGCCAGCAGCATTCGACGGGTCTGTAGCAATCAGCCCCAGCATTTT. This rearrangement joins TRBV11-2 to TRBJ1-5; D is ambiguous. The V gene's germline CDR1 is SGHAT and CDR2 FQNNGV. Trimming shortened V by 5 bases and J by 0 bases, and 14 bases separated the two germline ends. The CDR3 has 16 residues.

The table lists this clonotype with many counts. This chain links TRBV9 with TRBJ2-7, with 12 bases that match TRBD1. V was clipped by 4 bases and J by 3 bases; unmatched bases: 8. CDR1 and CDR2 from the germline V gene are SGDLS and YYNGEE. The CDR3 loop spans 16 amino acids. The CDR3 DNA reads TGTGCCAGCAGCTCAACCGGGACAGGGGGCTTCTACGAGCAGTACTTC. This translates into CASSSTGTGGFYEQYF.

The rearrangement links TRBV19 to TRBJ2-7; D remains unclear. This CDR3 has 15 amino acids. V gave up 2 bases and J gave up 1 base, with 12 bases separating them. Germline V gives CDR1 LNHDA, CDR2 SQIVND (reference sequence). CDR3 sequence: CASSITLWGSYEQYF. DNA of the CDR3: TGTGCCAGTAGTATAACCCTCTGGGGTTCCTACGAGCAGTACTTC. The full variable domain, in which reference TRBV19 and TRBJ2-7 provide the parts outside the CDR3, is DGGITQSPKYLFRKEGQNVTLSCEQNLNHDAMYWYRQDPGQGLRLIYYSQIVNDFQKGDIAEGYSVSREKKESFPLTVTSAQKNPTAFYLCASSITLWGSYEQYFGPGTRLTVT.

The rearrangement links TRBV5-6 to TRBJ2-6; D is undetermined. The germline V gene encodes CDR1 SGHDT and CDR2 YYEEEE. The CDR3 contains 12 residues. The germline V and J ends were trimmed by 6 bases and 4 bases, with 5 bases remaining between them. The CDR3 DNA follows: TGTGCCAGCAACCTCGGGGCCAACGTCCTGACTTTC. It specifies CASNLGANVLTF.

The genes are TRBV2 and TRBJ2-7; tentative D call: TRBD1 (6 bases). Germline V gives CDR1 SNHLY, CDR2 FYNNEI. This CDR3 spans 16 amino acids. The germline V and J ends were trimmed by 5 bases and 2 bases, with 19 bases remaining between them. The CDR3 nucleotides read TGTGCCAGCAGTCTAAGCGACAGGCTTAACACCTACGAGCAGTACTTC. Translation gives CASSLSDRLNTYEQYF.

The genes are TRBV15 and TRBJ2-7; D gene unclear. This CDR3 has 13 residues. Looked up from germline, CDR1 is LNHNV and CDR2 is YYDKDF (reference sequence). With 1 base removed from V and 3 bases from J, the gap between germline ends came to 7 bases. As DNA, the CDR3 is TGTGCCACCAGCAGAGTGAATGACTACGAGCAGTACTTC. It yields the protein CATSRVNDYEQYF.

About this clonotype: The CDR3 does not end in the conserved phenylalanine or tryptophan, so this is likely a read error. The genes are TRBV20-1 and TRBJ2-7; 7 bases are a match to TRBD1. This CDR3 is 15 amino acids long. CDR1 is DFQATT and CDR2 is SNEGSKA in the germline V gene (reference sequence). Unmatched junction bases numbered 12, after V lost 5 bases and J lost 2 bases. Here the CDR3 reads CSASKAGTEPYEQYL. The CDR3 DNA is TGCAGTGCTTCAAAAGCTGGGACAGAGCCCTACGAGCAGTACCTC.

The V gene is TRBV19, the J gene TRBJ1-5, with D possibly being TRBD1 (5 bases). Germline V CDR1 and CDR2: LNHDA, SQIVND (reference sequence). The CDR3 contains 11 residues. The CDR3 DNA reads as TGTACGGCAGGGTACGAACAGCCCCAGCATTTT. Protein sequence: CTAGYEQPQHF.

This clonotype was counted ten times or more. J is TRBJ1-1 and V is TRBV4-1; D is undetermined. The CDR3 is 13 residues long. The V gene lost 5 bases and the J gene lost 4 bases, with 11 bases spanning the gap. The germline V gene encodes CDR1 MGHRA and CDR2 YSYEKL. The CDR3 DNA follows: TGCGCCAGCAGCAAGGGATGGAGCACTGAAGCTTTCTTT. Its protein product is CASSKGWSTEAFF.

The V call is TRBV10-3, the J call TRBJ2-2; 7 bases are a match to TRBD2. The germline V gene has CDR1 ENHRY and CDR2 SYGVKD. Losses at the gene ends were 1 base for V and 2 bases for J; bases not matched to a gene: 7. The CDR3 loop spans 17 amino acids. CDR3 amino acids: CAISEFEREINTGELFF. The CDR3 region has the DNA TGTGCCATCAGTGAGTTCGAGCGGGAAATCAACACCGGGGAGCTGTTTTTT.

The rearrangement links TRBV24-1 to TRBJ2-2; no firm D call. CDR1 and CDR2 from the germline V gene are KGHDR and SFDVKD. This CDR3 comprises 15 residues. The V and J ends lost 9 bases and 2 bases respectively, with 15 bases between them. CDR3 coding DNA: TGTGCCACCTCTAGTTCCCCTCCTAACACCGGGGAGCTGTTTTTT. Protein product: CATSSSPPNTGELFF.

This clonotype was counted many times. This chain connects TRBV10-2 to TRBJ2-3; D possibly matches TRBD1 or TRBD2 (5 bases each). The germline V gene encodes CDR1 WSHSY and CDR2 SAAADI. This CDR3 is 15 amino acids long. V dropped 1 base and J dropped 0 bases, with 8 bases sitting between them. CDR3 sequence (DNA): TGCGCCAGCAGTGAGTTGGGACCCAGCACAGATACGCAGTATTTT. This sequence encodes CASSELGPSTDTQYF.

The chain couples TRBV24-1 to TRBJ2-5; D is uncertain. V gave up 2 bases and J gave up 7 bases, with 16 bases separating them. CDR3 length: 15 amino acids. CDR1 is KGHDR, CDR2 SFDVKD, per germline. The CDR3 DNA sequence: TGTGCCACCAGTGATTCGGCATCCAACACGGTGACCCAGTACTTC. Protein: CATSDSASNTVTQYF.

Note on this clonotype: Germline and junction disagree at one end, which may indicate a read error. The V and J genes are TRBV7-7 and TRBJ1-5, with a tentative D call TRBD1 (5 bases). The CDR3 runs 13 residues. Germline lookup yields CDR1 SSHAT and CDR2 FNYEAQ (reference sequence). CDR3 DNA: TGTGCTAGCAGCTTAGGCCGGGGGCAGCCCCAGCATTTT. This encodes CASSLGRGQPQHF.

This clonotype was detected a few times. In nucleotides, the CDR3 is TGTGCCACCAGTGATTTGGCGGATTCTATGAACACTGAAGCTTTCTTT. As protein: CATSDLADSMNTEAFF. This chain uses TRBV24-1 with TRBJ1-1; D not certain. From germline, CDR1 is KGHDR and CDR2 SFDVKD. The CDR3 consists of 16 residues. V lost 0 bases and J 0 bases, leaving 10 bases between the germline ends.